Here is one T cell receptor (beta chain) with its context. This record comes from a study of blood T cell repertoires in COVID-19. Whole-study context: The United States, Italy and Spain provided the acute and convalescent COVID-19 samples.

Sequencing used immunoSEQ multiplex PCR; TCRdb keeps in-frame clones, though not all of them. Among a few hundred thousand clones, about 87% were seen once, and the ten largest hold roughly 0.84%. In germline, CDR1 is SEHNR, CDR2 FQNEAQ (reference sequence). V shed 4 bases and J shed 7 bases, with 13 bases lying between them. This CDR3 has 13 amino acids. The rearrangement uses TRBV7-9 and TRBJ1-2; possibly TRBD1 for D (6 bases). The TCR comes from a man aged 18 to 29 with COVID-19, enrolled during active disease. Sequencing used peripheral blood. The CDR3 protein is CASSSDRSSGYTF. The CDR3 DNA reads TGTGCCAGCAGCTCAGACAGGTCTTCTGGCTACACCTTC.